This TCR beta chain comes out of a study of cytomegalovirus exposure and HLA in healthy donors. Looking at the study overall: Previous work identified 117 million unique TCR beta sequences from about 200 million T cells.

In the PCR, 60 Vbeta and 13 Jbeta primers were used. Original handling: Among the unique TCR beta chains that a later analysis counted, about 81 million in all, approximately 12 million were shared. The method was immunoSEQ multiplex PCR; TCRdb's version includes in-frame clones alone and lacks a portion of them. V, J and clone size are those of that table, while D and trimming were read from the DNA. The table has approximately 130,000 clones, about 80% seen once. The CDR3 has 15 amino acids. V dropped 5 bases and J dropped 6; count of bases not matched to a gene: 6. Looked up from germline, CDR1 is SGHTA and CDR2 is FQGTGA.

The clonotype originates from a girl aged 2 to 10 in good health and CMV-seronegative. Sequencing was done on a sample of PBMCs. The rearrangement links TRBV7-3 to TRBJ2-2; 10 bases line up with TRBD2. The CDR3 here is CASSRSGRSSGELFF. The DNA of the CDR3 is TGTGCCAGCAGCCGTAGCGGGAGGTCGTCCGGGGAGCTGTTTTTT.